Listed below are T cell receptor beta chains from one sample, sequenced in a study of T cell repertoires in cytomegalovirus infection. Their antigen targets remain unknown. Using its own MiXCR run on the reads, TCRdb lists one record per CDR3 protein. The sample lists around 750,000 distinct CDR3 sequences; 30% to 35% were seen once. This specimen was cultured CD8+ T cells from PBMCs, taken from culture after CMV antigen stimulation. The receptors derive from a human donor in good health (CMV status not recorded). Some clones in this sample may be carry-over from other donors' samples. Each CDR3 is given with its conserved first and last residue. D genes are given only for firm matches. Clone size, where shown, is once, few, many, or a class for clones that have expanded.

d_call clone_size j_call v_call cdr3_aa cdr3_nt
NA few TRBJ1-1 TRBV10-3 CAIVDGVNTEAFF TGTGCCATCGTCGATGGTGTTAACACTGAAGCTTTCTTT
TRBD2 many TRBJ2-1 TRBV15 CATSSDKRRGANEQFF TGTGCCACCAGCAGTGACAAGAGGCGGGGGGCCAATGAGCAGTTCTTC
NA NA TRBJ2-1 TRBV7-6 CASQPEGYNEQFF TGTGCCAGCCAGCCAGAGGGGTACAATGAGCAGTTCTTC
TRBD2 few TRBJ2-3 TRBV4-1 CASSQGGPGGLTDTQYF TGCGCCAGCAGCCAAGGGGGCCCGGGGGGACTCACAGATACGCAGTATTTT
NA NA TRBJ1-6 TRBV5-6 CASSSSGVAYNSPLHF TGTGCCAGCAGCTCCTCCGGTGTGGCCTATAATTCACCCCTCCACTTT
TRBD2 few TRBJ2-5 TRBV12-3/TRBV12-4 CASSPTSGGETQYF TGTGCCAGCAGTCCAACTAGCGGGGGAGAGACCCAGTACTTC
NA NA TRBJ1-3 TRBV3-1 CASSQTGAGGNTIYF TGTGCCAGCAGCCAAACCGGGGCAGGAGGAAACACCATATATTTT
NA many TRBJ1-2 TRBV19 CASSIPGPSNYGYTF TGTGCCAGTAGTATCCCCGGGCCTTCTAACTATGGCTACACCTTC
NA few TRBJ2-3 TRBV27 CASTFLGTDTQYF TGTGCCAGCACCTTCTTGGGGACAGATACGCAGTATTTT
NA NA TRBJ1-2 TRBV12-3/TRBV12-4 CASSITVFYGYTF TGTGCCAGCAGTATAACGGTGTTCTATGGCTACACCTTC
NA few TRBJ2-1 TRBV18 CASSPFGRSSYNEQFF TGTGCCAGCTCACCATTTGGGAGGAGCTCCTACAATGAGCAGTTCTTC